Here is one T cell receptor beta chain with its context. Study processing details: Nucleated cell number was recorded as an estimate derived from reference gene primer amplification. Repertoires were generated with immunoSEQ multiplex PCR, while TCRdb's copy carries only in-frame clones and drops some. V and J calls and clone size follow that table, whereas D and trimming were derived from the DNA. The profile shows about 250,000 clones, about 86% of them singletons. The entry originates in a study of blood T cell repertoires in COVID-19. The wider study: Samples came from the United States, Italy and Spain, spanning acute and convalescent COVID-19. PBMCs, B-cell-depleted T cells, or T cells provided the cDNA or gDNA that made up the material.

The clonotype was recovered from a man aged 80 or over with acute or convalescent COVID-19. Material: peripheral blood.

The CDR3 is CASSQDIPPGLAGIESKEELFF. The CDR3 DNA sequence: TGTGCCAGCAGCCAGGATATTCCCCCAGGACTAGCGGGAATTGAGTCGAAGGAGGAGCTGTTTTTT. The chain has TRBV14 and TRBJ2-2, with 12 bases lining up with TRBD2. The CDR3 consists of 22 residues. V was pared by 3 bases and J by 10 bases, with 27 bases of the junction left unmatched. Germline V CDR1 and CDR2: SGHDN, FVKESK.